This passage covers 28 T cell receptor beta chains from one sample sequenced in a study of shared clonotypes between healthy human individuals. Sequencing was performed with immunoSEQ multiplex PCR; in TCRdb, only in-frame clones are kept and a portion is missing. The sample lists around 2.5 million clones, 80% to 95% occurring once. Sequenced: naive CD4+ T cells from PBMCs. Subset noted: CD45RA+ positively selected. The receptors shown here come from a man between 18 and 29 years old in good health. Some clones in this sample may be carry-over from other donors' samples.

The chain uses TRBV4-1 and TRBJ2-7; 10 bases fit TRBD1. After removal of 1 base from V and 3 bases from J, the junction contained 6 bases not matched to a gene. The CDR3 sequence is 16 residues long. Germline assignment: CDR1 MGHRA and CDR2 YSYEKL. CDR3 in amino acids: CASSQAAGTGDYEQYF. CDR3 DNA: TGCGCCAGCAGCCAAGCCGCAGGGACAGGGGACTACGAGCAGTACTTC.

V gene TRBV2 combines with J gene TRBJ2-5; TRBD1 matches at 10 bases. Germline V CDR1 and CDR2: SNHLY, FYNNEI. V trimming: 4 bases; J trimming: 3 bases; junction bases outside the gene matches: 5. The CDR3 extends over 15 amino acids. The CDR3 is CASSGDRGREETQYF. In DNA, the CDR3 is TGTGCCAGCAGTGGCGACAGGGGGCGAGAAGAGACCCAGTACTTC.

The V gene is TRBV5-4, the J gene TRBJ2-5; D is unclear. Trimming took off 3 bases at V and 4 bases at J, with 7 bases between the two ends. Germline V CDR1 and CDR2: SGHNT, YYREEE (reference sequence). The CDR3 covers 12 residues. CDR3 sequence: CASSSNVETQYF. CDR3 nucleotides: TGTGCCAGCAGCTCGAATGTAGAGACCCAGTACTTC.

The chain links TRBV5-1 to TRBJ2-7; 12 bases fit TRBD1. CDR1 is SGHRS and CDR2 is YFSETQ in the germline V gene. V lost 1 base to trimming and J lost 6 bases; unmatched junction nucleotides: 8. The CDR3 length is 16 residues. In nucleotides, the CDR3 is TGCGCCAGCAGCTTGACCGGGACAGGGGGCTTGTCCGAGCAGTACTTC. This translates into CASSLTGTGGLSEQYF.

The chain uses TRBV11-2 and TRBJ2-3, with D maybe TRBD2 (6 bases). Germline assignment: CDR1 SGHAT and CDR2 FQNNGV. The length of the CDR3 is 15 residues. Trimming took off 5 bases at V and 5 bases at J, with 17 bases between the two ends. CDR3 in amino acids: CASSPARERVDTQYF. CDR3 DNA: TGTGCCAGCAGCCCTGCCCGGGAGCGAGTAGATACGCAGTATTTT.

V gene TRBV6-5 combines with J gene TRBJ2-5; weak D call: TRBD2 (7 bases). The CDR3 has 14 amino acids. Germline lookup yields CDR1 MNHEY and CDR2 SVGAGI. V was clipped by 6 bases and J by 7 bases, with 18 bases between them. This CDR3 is CASRRQAPGGTQYF. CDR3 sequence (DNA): TGTGCCAGCAGGCGACAGGCCCCGGGGGGGACCCAGTACTTC.

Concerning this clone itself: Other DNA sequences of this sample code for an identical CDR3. DNA for the CDR3: TGCGCCAGCAGCCAAGAGGGACAGGGGGCTTACGAGCAGTACTTC. Amino acids: CASSQEGQGAYEQYF. The chain recombines TRBV4-3 with TRBJ2-7; 12 nucleotides align to TRBD1. Germline V gene lookup returns CDR1 LGHNA and CDR2 YSLEER. Trimming cost V 0 bases and J 4 bases; bases outside gene matches: 1. The CDR3 covers 15 residues.

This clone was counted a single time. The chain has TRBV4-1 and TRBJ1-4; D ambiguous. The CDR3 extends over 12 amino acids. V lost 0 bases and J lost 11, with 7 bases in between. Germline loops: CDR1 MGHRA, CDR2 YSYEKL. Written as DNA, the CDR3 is TGCGCCAGCAGCCAAGAAGGACGCAAACTGTTTTTT. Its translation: CASSQEGRKLFF.

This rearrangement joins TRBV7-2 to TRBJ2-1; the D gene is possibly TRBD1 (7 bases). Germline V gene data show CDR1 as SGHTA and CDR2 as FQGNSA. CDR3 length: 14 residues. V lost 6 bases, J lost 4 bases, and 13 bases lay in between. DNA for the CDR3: TGTGCCAGCAGACAGGGGACTTCTTACAATGAGCAGTTCTTC. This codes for CASRQGTSYNEQFF.

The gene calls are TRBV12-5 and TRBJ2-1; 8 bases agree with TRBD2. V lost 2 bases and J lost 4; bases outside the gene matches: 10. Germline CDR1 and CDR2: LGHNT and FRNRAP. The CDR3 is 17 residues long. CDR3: CASGLSPWGLEYNEQFF. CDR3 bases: TGTGCTAGTGGTTTGAGCCCTTGGGGACTAGAGTACAATGAGCAGTTCTTC.

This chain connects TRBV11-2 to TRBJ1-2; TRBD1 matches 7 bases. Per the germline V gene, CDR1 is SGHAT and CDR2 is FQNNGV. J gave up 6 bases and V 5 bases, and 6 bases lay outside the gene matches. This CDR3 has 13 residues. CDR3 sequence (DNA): TGTGCCAGCAGCGAAAGGGACAGCCATGGCTACACCTTC. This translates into CASSERDSHGYTF. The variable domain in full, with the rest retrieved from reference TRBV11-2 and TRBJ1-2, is EAGVAQSPRYKIIEKRQSVAFWCNPISGHATLYWYQQILGQGPKLLIQFQNNGVVDDSQLPKDRFSAERLKGVDSTLKIQPAKLEDSAVYLCASSERDSHGYTFGSGTRLTVV.

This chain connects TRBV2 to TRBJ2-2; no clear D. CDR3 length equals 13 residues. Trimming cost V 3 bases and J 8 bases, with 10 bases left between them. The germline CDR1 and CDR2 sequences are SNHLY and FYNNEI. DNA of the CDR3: TGTGCCAGCAGTGACGAGATGAGGGGGGAGCTGTTTTTT. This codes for CASSDEMRGELFF.

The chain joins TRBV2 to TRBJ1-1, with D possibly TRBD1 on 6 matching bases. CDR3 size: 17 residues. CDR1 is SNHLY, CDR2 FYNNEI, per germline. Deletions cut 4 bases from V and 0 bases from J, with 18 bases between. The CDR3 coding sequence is TGTGCCAGCAGTGTTATGGGGGGGCGTCTTTTGAACACTGAAGCTTTCTTT. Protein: CASSVMGGRLLNTEAFF.

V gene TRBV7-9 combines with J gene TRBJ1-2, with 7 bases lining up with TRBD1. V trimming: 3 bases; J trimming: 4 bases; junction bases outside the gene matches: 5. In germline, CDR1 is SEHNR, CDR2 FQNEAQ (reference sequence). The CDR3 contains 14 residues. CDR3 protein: CASSFSGGGYGYTF. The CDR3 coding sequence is TGTGCCAGCAGCTTCTCAGGGGGGGGCTATGGCTACACCTTC. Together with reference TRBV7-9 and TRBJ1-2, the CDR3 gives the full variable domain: DTGVSQNPRHKITKRGQNVTFRCDPISEHNRLYWYRQTLGQGPEFLTYFQNEAQLEKSRLLSDRFSAERPKGSFSTLEIQRTEQGDSAMYLCASSFSGGGYGYTFGSGTRLTVV.

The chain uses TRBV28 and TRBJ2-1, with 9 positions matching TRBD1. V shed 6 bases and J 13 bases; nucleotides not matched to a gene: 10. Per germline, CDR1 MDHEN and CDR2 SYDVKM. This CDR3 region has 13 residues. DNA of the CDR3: TGTGCCAGCAGCTCTGGACAGGGGCAGGGTCAGTTCTTC. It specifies CASSSGQGQGQFF.

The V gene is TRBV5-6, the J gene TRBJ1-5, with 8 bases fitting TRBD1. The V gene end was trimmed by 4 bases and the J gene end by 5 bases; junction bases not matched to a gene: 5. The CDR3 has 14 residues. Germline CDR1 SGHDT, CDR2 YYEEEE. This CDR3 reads CASSRTGMHQPQHF. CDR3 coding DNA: TGTGCCAGCAGCCGGACAGGGATGCATCAGCCCCAGCATTTT.

In nucleotides, the CDR3 is TGTGCCAGCAGTCAAGGATCCCTAGGGGCTGAAGCTTTCTTT. Encoded protein: CASSQGSLGAEAFF. The J gene is TRBJ1-1, the V gene TRBV6-5, with D perhaps TRBD1 (5 bases). Trimming took 5 bases from V and 6 from J, leaving 16 bases between them. Germline V gene sequence: CDR1 MNHEY, CDR2 SVGAGI. The CDR3 runs 14 residues.

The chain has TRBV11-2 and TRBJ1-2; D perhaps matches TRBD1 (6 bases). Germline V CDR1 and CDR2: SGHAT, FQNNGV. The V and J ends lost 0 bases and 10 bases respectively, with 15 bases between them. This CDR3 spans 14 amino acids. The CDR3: CASSLDLTGLAYTF. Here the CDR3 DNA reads TGTGCCAGCAGCTTAGATCTGACAGGCCTGGCCTACACCTTC.

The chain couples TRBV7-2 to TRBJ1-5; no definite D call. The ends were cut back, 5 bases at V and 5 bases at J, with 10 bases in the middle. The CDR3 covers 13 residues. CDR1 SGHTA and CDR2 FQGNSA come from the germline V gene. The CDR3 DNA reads TGTGCCAGCAGCCCTAATCGGGATCAGCCCCAGCATTTT. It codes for CASSPNRDQPQHF.

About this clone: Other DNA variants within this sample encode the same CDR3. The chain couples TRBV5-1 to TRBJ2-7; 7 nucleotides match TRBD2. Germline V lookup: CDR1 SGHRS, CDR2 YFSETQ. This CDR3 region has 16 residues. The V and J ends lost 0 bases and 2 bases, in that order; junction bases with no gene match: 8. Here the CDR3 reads CASSLGGGQRPYEQYF. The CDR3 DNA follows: TGCGCCAGCAGCTTGGGGGGAGGGCAAAGACCCTACGAGCAGTACTTC.

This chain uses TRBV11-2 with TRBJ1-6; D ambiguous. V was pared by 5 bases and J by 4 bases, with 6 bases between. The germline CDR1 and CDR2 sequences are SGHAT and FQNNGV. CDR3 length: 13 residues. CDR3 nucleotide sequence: TGTGCCAGCAGCCCTCCTTATAATTCACCCCTCCACTTT. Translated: CASSPPYNSPLHF.

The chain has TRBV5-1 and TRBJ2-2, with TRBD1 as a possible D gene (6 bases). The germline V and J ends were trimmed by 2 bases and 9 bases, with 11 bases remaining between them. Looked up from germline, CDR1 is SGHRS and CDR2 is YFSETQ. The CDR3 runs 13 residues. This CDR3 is CASSFPQGRELFF. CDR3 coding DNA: TGCGCCAGCAGCTTCCCACAGGGCAGGGAGCTGTTTTTT.

The CDR3 DNA is TGTGCCAGCAGTTTCGGGGGTAGCAATCAGCCCCAGCATTTT. Translation gives CASSFGGSNQPQHF. The chain links TRBV2 to TRBJ1-5, with D perhaps TRBD1 (5 bases). Trimming took 5 bases from V and 0 from J, leaving 8 bases between them. The CDR3 totals 14 residues. In germline, CDR1 is SNHLY, CDR2 FYNNEI.

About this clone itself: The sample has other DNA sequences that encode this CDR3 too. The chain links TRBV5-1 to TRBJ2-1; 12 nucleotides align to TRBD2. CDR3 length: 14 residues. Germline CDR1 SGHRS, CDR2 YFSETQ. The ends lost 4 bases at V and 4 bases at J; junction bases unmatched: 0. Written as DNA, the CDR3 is TGCGCCAGCAGCGGACTAGCGGGGTACAATGAGCAGTTCTTC. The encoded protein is CASSGLAGYNEQFF.

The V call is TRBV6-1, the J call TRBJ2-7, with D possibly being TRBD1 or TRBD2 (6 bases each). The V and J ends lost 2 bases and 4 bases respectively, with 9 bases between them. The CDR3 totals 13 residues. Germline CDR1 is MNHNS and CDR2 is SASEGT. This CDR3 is CASSERRGYEQYF. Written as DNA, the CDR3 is TGTGCCAGCAGTGAAAGGAGGGGGTACGAGCAGTACTTC.

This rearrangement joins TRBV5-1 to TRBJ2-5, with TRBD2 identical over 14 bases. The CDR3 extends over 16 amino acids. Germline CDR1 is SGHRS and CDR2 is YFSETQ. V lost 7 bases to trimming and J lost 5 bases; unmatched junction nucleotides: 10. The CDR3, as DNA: TGCGCCAGCCGACTAGCGGGAGGGCCGGGGCTTGAGACCCAGTACTTC. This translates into CASRLAGGPGLETQYF. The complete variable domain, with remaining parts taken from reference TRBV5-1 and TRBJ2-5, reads KAGVTQTPRYLIKTRGQQVTLSCSPISGHRSVSWYQQTPGQGLQFLFEYFSETQRNKGNFPGRFSGRQFSNSRSEMNVSTLELGDSALYLCASRLAGGPGLETQYFGPGTRLLVL.

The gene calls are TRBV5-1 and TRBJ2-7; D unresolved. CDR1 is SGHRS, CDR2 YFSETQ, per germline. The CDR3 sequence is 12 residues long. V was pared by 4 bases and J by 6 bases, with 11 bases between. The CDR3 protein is CASSTDEREQYF. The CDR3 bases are TGCGCCAGCAGCACCGATGAGCGCGAGCAGTACTTC.

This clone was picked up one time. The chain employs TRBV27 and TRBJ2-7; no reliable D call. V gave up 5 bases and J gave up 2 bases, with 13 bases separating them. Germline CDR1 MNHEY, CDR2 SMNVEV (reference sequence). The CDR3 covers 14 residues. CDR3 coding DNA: TGTGCCAGCAGTAGGAAGCGCGAAGCCTACGAGCAGTACTTC. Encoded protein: CASSRKREAYEQYF.